This T cell receptor beta chain appears in the sequencing data of a study of blood T cell repertoires in COVID-19 (dated by TCRdb to the early 2020s). Turning to the overall study: Collaborator samples came from the United States, Italy and Spain and covered acute and convalescent phases of COVID-19. Subjects who had been exposed to COVID-19, were actively infected with it, or had recovered from it provided the deeply sampled blood TCRbeta repertoires that made up the dataset. The repertoires were made available in a free public database intended to serve as a resource for research on the immune response to SARS-CoV-2. The prospective study material was composed of cDNA or gDNA derived from T cells, B-cell-depleted T cells, or PBMCs. The samples were drawn from the first 160 participants of the ongoing ImmuneRACE study and from 950 to 1,500 subjects provided by 6 global collaborators. Sample metadata almost always included a de-identified subject ID, COVID-19 status, age in years and sex. Where HLA class I and class II types were available, the types were taken from metadata supplied by the sample provider, not from assay-based typing.

The germline V gene (reference sequence) yields LGHDT for CDR1 and YNNKEL for CDR2. Ends trimmed: V by 0 bases, J by 1 base; bases unmatched to a gene: 6. The CDR3 measures 17 amino acids from cysteine to phenylalanine. The sequence is cut down to CDR3 DNA, 51 bases in frame from base 1. On this clone: Its antigen is still unknown. No base quality information exists; no much larger clone differs at one position.

Broader findings and caveats from the paper: How much clinical and demographic metadata was included differed by source and by participant, and the metadata was provided uncurated.

The immunoSEQ Assay, a bias-controlled multiplex PCR, was used to amplify TCRbeta CDR3 regions from genomic DNA. The published analysis was carried out like this. The number of nucleated cells in each sample was estimated by amplification of reference gene primers within the assay. Sequence reads were collapsed and filtered to measure the absolute abundance of every unique TCRbeta CDR3 rearrangement. Productive Simpson clonality was computed per sample as the square root of Simpson's diversity index over productive rearrangements. TCRdb retrieved this table from immuneACCESS and kept in-frame rearrangements only. Not all clones are present; in checked studies, unresolved V genes account for under half, and no reason is known for the remainder. V and J calls and clone size are those listed in that table; D and trimming were worked out from the DNA. For this sample the table gives tens of thousands of clones, of which roughly 80% were detected only once. The top ten clonotypes cover around 4.3% of the sample.

Whole blood was collected in K2EDTA tubes by collaborating institutions according to the institutions' own protocols. For TCRbeta analysis, collaborator samples were shipped as frozen whole blood, as isolated PBMCs, or as DNA extracted from either sample type. The chain uses TRBV3-1 (or the pseudogene TRBV3-2) and TRBJ2-3, with 8 bases in between that match TRBD2. Sample: peripheral blood. The sequence was obtained from a woman in her sixties or seventies with acute or convalescent COVID-19. The CDR3 has the sequence CASSQDRRGAGTDTQYF. In nucleotide form, the sequence is TGTGCCAGCAGCCAAGATCGGCGGGGGGCGGGCACAGATACGCAGTATTTT.